The clone carrying this T cell receptor beta chain was recorded once. Its target is not known. Memory CD4+ cells were the fraction left after CD45RA+ naive selection. This specimen comes from a study of shared clonotypes between healthy human individuals. Overall study findings and caveats: Depth was large, yet rarefaction showed that sorted-subset sequencing was incomplete.

Sequenced by immunoSEQ multiplex PCR; TCRdb stores in-frame clones only, minus some. Here the sample spans 1.4 million to 1.5 million clones, about 96% being singletons. The CDR3 has 17 amino acids. Losses at the gene ends were 2 bases for V and 3 bases for J; bases not matched to a gene: 8. Looked up from germline, CDR1 is SGHTS and CDR2 is YDEGEE. This receptor was identified in a man aged 25 to 45 in good health. The sample consisted of naive CD4+ T cells sorted from blood. Sample subset: CD45RA+ positively selected. The chain has TRBV5-8 and TRBJ2-1; 10 nucleotides align to TRBD2. CDR3 DNA: TGTGCCAGCAGCTTACAAACCTTAGCGGGAGGCTACAATGAGCAGTTCTTC. Protein sequence: CASSLQTLAGGYNEQFF.